This T cell receptor (beta chain) was captured by sequencing in a study of blood T cell repertoires in COVID-19. The V end was cut by 2 bases, the J end by 8 bases, with 18 bases between. This CDR3 region has 16 residues. The germline gives CDR1 MDHEN, CDR2 SYDVKM. TCRdb's copy holds only in-frame clones and misses some; the assay was immunoSEQ multiplex PCR. The sample includes 350,000 to 550,000 clones, around 87% of them seen just once. The sequencing sample was made of PBMCs or T cells enriched from blood (not recorded which). The chain is built from TRBV28 and TRBJ1-4; possible D gene TRBD1, 5 bases. This clonotype was sampled from a man aged 30 to 39 who had recovered from COVID-19. This CDR3 reads CASSLRAGWYREKLFF. CDR3 DNA: TGTGCCAGCAGTTTAAGGGCAGGGTGGTATCGGGAAAAACTGTTTTTT.